This is a list of T cell receptor beta chains from one sample in a study of cytomegalovirus exposure and HLA in healthy donors. Clones were read by immunoSEQ multiplex PCR, and TCRdb kept only the in-frame ones, dropping some. The table lists roughly 120,000 clones, roughly 88% of them singletons. The sample consisted of PBMCs. These receptors were taken from a man aged 18 to 35 in good health and CMV-seronegative. The CDR3 runs from the conserved cysteine through the conserved F or W. The D gene is left open where the match is weak. Expanded clones get a size class; other rows say once, few or many, or leave the size out.

TRBJ2-1	TRBD2	TRBV5-1	NA	CASSDTSGTYNEQFF	TGCGCCAGCAGCGATACTAGCGGGACCTACAATGAGCAGTTCTTC
TRBJ2-5	NA	TRBV18	NA	CASSPEAGETQYF	TGTGCCAGCTCACCGGAAGCGGGAGAGACCCAGTACTTC
TRBJ1-4	NA	TRBV28	NA	CASSLREKLFF	TGTGCCAGCAGTTTGAGAGAAAAACTGTTTTTT
TRBJ1-2	TRBD1	TRBV7-2	NA	CASREDRGLYGYTF	TGTGCCAGCAGGGAGGACAGGGGGCTTTATGGCTACACCTTC
TRBJ1-5	NA	TRBV27	NA	CASSLSGGESNQPQHF	TGTGCCAGCAGTTTATCAGGGGGTGAGAGCAATCAGCCCCAGCATTTT
TRBJ2-7	TRBD1	TRBV6-5	NA	CASSYPGQGGSYEQYF	TGTGCCAGCAGTTACCCGGGACAGGGAGGCTCCTACGAGCAGTACTTC
TRBJ1-1	NA	TRBV18	NA	CASSPLTSLLRDTEAFF	TGTGCCAGCTCACCACTGACGTCTCTTCTCCGGGACACTGAAGCTTTCTTT
TRBJ1-5	NA	TRBV6-5	NA	CASSYSARNQPQHF	TGTGCCAGCAGTTACTCCGCCAGGAATCAGCCCCAGCATTTT
TRBJ1-4	TRBD1	TRBV19	once	CASSILLGTGNEKLFF	TGTGCCAGTAGTATACTGCTAGGGACAGGGAATGAAAAACTGTTTTTT
TRBJ1-1	TRBD1	TRBV28	NA	CASSLPGQLMNTEAFF	TGTGCCAGCAGTTTACCGGGACAGCTAATGAACACTGAAGCTTTCTTT
TRBJ1-5	NA	TRBV27	NA	CASSLGGGQPQHF	TGTGCCAGCAGTTTGGGAGGCGGGCAGCCCCAGCATTTT
TRBJ1-4	NA	TRBV9	NA	CASTLGGATNEKLFF	TGTGCCAGCACCTTAGGGGGAGCAACTAATGAAAAACTGTTTTTT
TRBJ2-5	NA	TRBV11-3	NA	CASSLAKTQYF	TGTGCCAGCAGCTTAGCCAAGACCCAGTACTTC
TRBJ1-1	TRBD1	TRBV19	NA	CASSTGGDRGLNTEAFF	TGTGCCAGTAGTACCGGAGGGGACAGGGGTTTGAACACTGAAGCTTTCTTT
TRBJ1-1	NA	TRBV28	few	CASSLLFEAFF	TGTGCCAGCAGTTTATTATTTGAAGCTTTCTTT
TRBJ2-7	TRBD2	TRBV6-5	once	CASHLGRASNEQYF	TGTGCCAGCCACCTCGGGAGGGCGTCAAACGAGCAGTACTTC
TRBJ2-4	NA	TRBV15	NA	CATSIGVGFQYF	TGTGCCACCAGCATCGGGGTAGGCTTTCAGTACTTC
TRBJ2-1	TRBD2	TRBV28	NA	CASREAGDSYNEQFF	TGTGCCAGCAGGGAGGCGGGGGATAGCTACAATGAGCAGTTCTTC
TRBJ2-7	TRBD2	TRBV6-1	NA	CASRAGLTYEQYF	TGTGCCAGCAGGGCGGGACTAACCTACGAGCAGTACTTC
TRBJ2-7	TRBD2	TRBV18	NA	CASSPPGLEFSYEQYF	TGTGCCAGCTCACCCCCGGGACTAGAATTCTCCTACGAGCAGTACTTC
TRBJ2-3	TRBD2	TRBV4-1	NA	CASSQSRLAGGHGQADTQYF	TGCGCCAGCAGCCAATCCAGGCTAGCGGGAGGGCATGGTCAGGCAGATACGCAGTATTTT
TRBJ1-2	NA	TRBV18	few	CASSPDPRQDYGYTF	TGTGCCAGCTCCCCTGACCCTAGACAGGACTATGGCTACACCTTC
TRBJ2-2	TRBD2	TRBV9	NA	CASSVDRTSGRTGKLFF	TGTGCCAGCAGCGTAGACCGGACTAGCGGGAGGACAGGGAAGCTGTTTTTT
TRBJ2-2	NA	TRBV6-4	many	CASRAGDTGELFF	TGTGCCAGCAGAGCCGGGGACACCGGGGAGCTGTTTTTT
TRBJ1-2	TRBD1	TRBV14	NA	CASSQGQGNYGYTF	TGTGCCAGCAGCCAAGGACAGGGGAACTATGGCTACACCTTC
TRBJ2-5	TRBD2	TRBV6-5	NA	CASRTTGRAQETQYF	TGTGCCAGCAGAACAACGGGGAGGGCACAAGAGACCCAGTACTTC
TRBJ1-5	NA	TRBV9	NA	CASSVSDGMFNQPQHF	TGTGCCAGCAGCGTGAGCGACGGGATGTTCAATCAGCCCCAGCATTTT
TRBJ2-5	TRBD1	TRBV11-3	NA	CASSQGGYEETQYF	TGTGCCAGCAGCCAAGGGGGCTATGAGGAGACCCAGTACTTC
TRBJ2-1	NA	TRBV30	NA	CAWRGGYNEQFF	TGTGCCTGGAGAGGGGGTTACAATGAGCAGTTCTTC
TRBJ1-3	NA	TRBV6-5	NA	CASSIHRAADTIYF	TGTGCCAGCAGCATACACAGGGCCGCGGACACCATATATTTT
TRBJ1-5	NA	TRBV29-1	NA	CSVEEGRSQPQHF	TGCAGCGTTGAAGAGGGGAGGTCACAACCCCAGCATTTT
TRBJ2-5	NA	TRBV11-3	NA	CASSLILGAGETQYF	TGTGCCAGCAGCTTAATTTTAGGGGCAGGAGAGACCCAGTACTTC